This T cell receptor beta chain originates from a study of T cells after yellow fever vaccination. This clonotype was picked up a small number of times. The antigen remains unidentified. The study, taken as a whole, reports: Reappearance after the booster was observed for most primary-vaccination clones (about 96% CD4, over 75% CD8). Clonotypes found in both CD4 and CD8 compartments made up a small share.

Universal primer sites and UMIs were introduced during 5'RACE template-switching synthesis of TCR cDNA. TCRdb reprocessed the 5' RACE reads via MiXCR and lists one record per CDR3 protein. The top ten clones hold about a sixth of a sample with approximately 450,000 distinct CDR3 sequences, approximately 19% of them seen once. This CDR3 has 14 amino acids. The V gene lost 3 bases and the J gene lost 0 bases, with 8 bases spanning the gap. Germline CDR1 is LGHNA and CDR2 is YNFKEQ. The clonotype originates from a man between 18 and 29 years old who received the YFV17D yellow fever vaccine. The specimen comprised PBMCs, sampled before the yellow fever booster vaccination. The chain recombines TRBV4-2 with TRBJ1-1; D is possibly TRBD1 (5 bases). Written as DNA, the CDR3 is TGTGCCAGCAGCCAGACAGCCGTGAACACTGAAGCTTTCTTT. Encoded protein: CASSQTAVNTEAFF.